This TCR beta chain is drawn from a study of blood T cells in healthy people across ages. Then a second PCR, running roughly 7 to 12 cycles, was carried out with a sample-barcoded 5' primer and a J-beta primer mix. Every cDNA was tagged by a template-switch adaptor with 12 random nucleotides. TCRdb re-called the 5' RACE reads with MiXCR, one entry per CDR3 protein. The table lists some 1.4 million distinct CDR3 sequences, about 40% of them singletons. The CDR3 runs 14 residues. Deletions cut 4 bases from V and 4 bases from J, with 13 bases between. The germline CDR1 and CDR2 sequences are MNHEY and SVGAGI.

The gene calls are TRBV6-5 and TRBJ1-2; D perhaps matches TRBD1 (5 bases). The sequenced sample consisted of blood. The sequence was obtained from a woman aged 18 to 35 in good health. The CDR3 DNA reads as TGTGCCAGCAGTTTACAGGCCCCTGGCTATGGCTACACCTTC. Translated: CASSLQAPGYGYTF.